What follows describes a single TCR beta chain. The data are from a study of T cell changes during pregnancy in multiple sclerosis. Assay: immunoSEQ multiplex PCR; the TCRdb copy retains only in-frame clones and omits some. The table records 35,000 to 40,000 clones, approximately 90% of them present only once. Sequencing was performed on CD4+ T cells from peripheral blood mononuclear cells, taken after pregnancy. This receptor was identified in a female donor in good health, enrolled as a control in a pregnancy study.

CDR3 in DNA: TGTGCCAGCAGCCCAGAGACAGGGAGCACCTACGAGCAGTACTTC. Translating gives CASSPETGSTYEQYF. The chain recombines TRBV7-6 with TRBJ2-7, with 7 bases that match TRBD1. CDR1 SGHVS and CDR2 FNYEAQ come from the germline V gene. Germline trimming cut 5 bases from V and 2 bases from J; bases unmatched to any gene: 9. CDR3 length: 15 amino acids.